This T cell receptor (beta chain) was captured by sequencing in a study of blood T cell repertoires in COVID-19. About the research overall: Collection of acute and convalescent COVID-19 samples took place in the United States, Italy and Spain. T cells, B-cell-depleted T cells, or PBMCs supplied cDNA or gDNA.

V lost 6 bases and J 4 bases, leaving 19 bases between the germline ends. This CDR3 region has 16 residues. Germline CDR1 is KGHSH and CDR2 is LQKENI. The authors' processing: Counts of nucleated cells, estimated from reference gene primer amplification, were obtained. Assay: immunoSEQ multiplex PCR; the TCRdb copy retains only in-frame clones and omits some. V, J and clone size are those of that table, while D and trimming were read from the DNA. The top ten clones hold approximately 4% of a sample with around 310,000 clones, around nine tenths of them seen once. The clonotype was recovered from a woman in her fifties or sixties with active or convalescent COVID-19. J is TRBJ1-3 and V is TRBV18; D might be TRBD1 (5 bases). Material: peripheral blood. The CDR3 sequence is CASSPATQAAGNTIYF. The CDR3 DNA is TGTGCCAGCTCCCCGGCGACACAGGCCGCGGGAAACACCATATATTTT.